The 15 T cell receptor beta chains below come from one sample, sequenced in a study of blood T cells in healthy people across ages. A J-beta primer mix and a sample-barcoded 5' primer were used in a second PCR of roughly 6 to 12 cycles. In TCRdb, the 5' RACE reads were re-called with MiXCR into one record per CDR3 protein. The table shows approximately 800,000 distinct CDR3 sequences, with roughly 64% occurring only once. Sequencing input: blood. Receptors were obtained from a man aged 25-45 years in good health.

V is TRBV20-1 and J is TRBJ2-3; D might be TRBD1 (5 bases). Germline-derived CDR1 and CDR2 are DFQATT and SNEGSKA (reference sequence). The CDR3 runs to 15 residues. V shed 3 bases and J shed 0 bases, with 13 bases lying between them. CDR3 residues: CSARQGGVSTDTQYF. Written as DNA, the CDR3 is TGCAGTGCTAGGCAGGGTGGGGTGAGCACAGATACGCAGTATTTT.

The chain recombines TRBV10-3 with TRBJ2-3; tentatively, D is TRBD2 (7 bases). The CDR3 has 18 residues. CDR1 and CDR2 from the germline V gene are ENHRY and SYGVKD. Between the trimmed V and J ends, which lost 8 bases and 2 bases, there was a span of 26 bases. The DNA for the CDR3 is TGTGCCATCCATCGGGGGGCTAGCGCCCGCCCTAACACAGATACGCAGTATTTT. Translated, it gives CAIHRGASARPNTDTQYF.

The chain couples TRBV20-1 to TRBJ1-2; the D gene is possibly TRBD1 (6 bases). V dropped 5 bases and J dropped 3 bases, with 10 bases sitting between them. Germline V CDR1 and CDR2: DFQATT, SNEGSKA (reference sequence). This CDR3 comprises 12 residues. The CDR3 region has the DNA TGCAGTGCTGAGCGGACAGACTATGGCTACACCTTC. Translated, it gives CSAERTDYGYTF.

V usage is TRBV10-3 and J usage is TRBJ2-1; 8 bases are a match to TRBD2. Germline V gene lookup returns CDR1 ENHRY and CDR2 SYGVKD. The J segment lost 7 bases and the V segment lost 4 bases, leaving 6 bases of the junction unmatched. This CDR3 is 14 amino acids long. CDR3 coding DNA: TGTGCCATCAGTGCTGCGGGGGGAGGTAATGAGCAGTTCTTC. As protein: CAISAAGGGNEQFF.

At least ten counts were recorded for this clonotype. V is TRBV4-2 and J is TRBJ2-4; tentatively, D is TRBD2 (5 bases). Germline V gene lookup returns CDR1 LGHNA and CDR2 YNFKEQ. This CDR3 has 19 residues. V was cut by 4 bases and J by 0 bases, with 22 bases left in between. CDR3 sequence (DNA): TGTGCCAGCAGCCGCCTCGCAGGACTTCGCTTTGAAGCCAAAAACATTCAGTACTTC. Protein product: CASSRLAGLRFEAKNIQYF.

The chain carries TRBV15 and TRBJ2-5, with 7 bases fitting TRBD1. V lost 3 bases to trimming and J lost 1 base; unmatched junction nucleotides: 2. The length of the CDR3 is 14 residues. In germline, CDR1 is LNHNV, CDR2 YYDKDF (reference sequence). The CDR3 sequence is CATSSWDSQETQYF. The CDR3 coding sequence is TGTGCCACCAGCAGCTGGGACAGCCAAGAGACCCAGTACTTC.

Only a few counts were recorded for this clonotype. The rearrangement links TRBV4-3 to TRBJ1-2, with a possible D match to TRBD1 (5 bases). CDR1 is LGHNA, CDR2 YSLEER, per germline. The length of the CDR3 is 15 residues. V lost 4 bases and J lost 4, with 16 bases in between. The CDR3 protein is CASSLKSQGVYGYTF. CDR3 coding DNA: TGCGCCAGCAGCCTTAAATCCCAGGGTGTCTATGGCTACACCTTC.

The chain employs TRBV9 and TRBJ2-7; tentative D call: TRBD2 (5 bases). V shed 4 bases and J shed 3 bases, with 20 bases lying between them. Germline CDR1 reads SGDLS; CDR2 reads YYNGEE. The CDR3 consists of 16 residues. The CDR3 protein is CASSPRGGLVDYEQYF. In DNA form, the CDR3 reads TGTGCCAGCAGCCCCAGAGGAGGATTAGTGGACTACGAGCAGTACTTC.

This chain joins TRBV3-1 and TRBJ1-1, with D possibly being TRBD1 (5 bases). The CDR3 length is 14 residues. CDR1 LGHDT and CDR2 YNNKEL come from the germline V gene (reference sequence). The ends were cut back, 3 bases at V and 3 bases at J, with 11 bases in the middle. The CDR3: CASSHPQDYTEAFF. CDR3 sequence (DNA): TGTGCCAGCAGCCACCCACAGGACTACACTGAAGCTTTCTTT.

The chain uses TRBV4-3 and TRBJ2-7; the match to TRBD2 covers 13 bases. Germline assignment: CDR1 LGHNA and CDR2 YSLEER. The CDR3 extends over 17 amino acids. Germline trimming cut 0 bases from V and 4 bases from J; bases unmatched to any gene: 6. The CDR3 spells CASSQDRTTSGRYEQYF. The CDR3 coding sequence is TGCGCCAGCAGCCAAGACCGGACGACTAGCGGGAGGTACGAGCAGTACTTC.

The rearrangement joins TRBV7-2 to TRBJ2-1; 14 bases align to TRBD2. Germline values: CDR1 SGHTA, CDR2 FQGNSA. The V segment lost 5 bases and the J segment 8 bases; nucleotides outside the gene matches: 5. CDR3 size: 15 residues. The CDR3 is CASSRGLAGADEQFF. In DNA, the CDR3 is TGTGCCAGCAGCCGGGGACTAGCGGGGGCCGATGAGCAGTTCTTC.

The V gene is TRBV7-2, the J gene TRBJ1-5; 9 nucleotides match TRBD1. V gave up 5 bases and J gave up 9 bases; unmatched junction bases: 8. Germline-derived CDR1 and CDR2 are SGHTA and FQGNSA. The CDR3 covers 14 residues. Here the CDR3 reads CASSPDRGNPPQHF. The CDR3, as DNA: TGTGCCAGCAGCCCGGACAGGGGAAACCCGCCCCAGCATTTT.

The chain carries TRBV29-1 and TRBJ2-5; 8 bases fit TRBD1. The J call may be in error: the DNA end matches TRBJ2-7 better. Germline CDR1 SQVTM, CDR2 ANQGSEA. This CDR3 has 12 residues. This chain's CDR3 is CSVDQGAHEQYF. The CDR3 DNA reads as TGCAGCGTGGACCAGGGGGCCCACGAGCAGTACTTC.

This clonotype turned up a few times. This chain uses TRBV3-1 with TRBJ1-2; 10 bases map to TRBD1. Germline CDR1 reads LGHDT; CDR2 reads YNNKEL (reference sequence). The V and J ends lost 3 bases and 6 bases, in that order; junction bases with no gene match: 7. CDR3 size: 15 residues. The CDR3 DNA sequence: TGTGCCAGCAGCCATGCGGGACAGGGGAGAGATGGCTACACCTTC. Protein sequence: CASSHAGQGRDGYTF.

The CDR3 loop reads CASCQTTGVYEQYF. CDR3 nucleotide sequence: TGTGCCAGCTGCCAGACTACAGGAGTTTACGAGCAGTACTTC. V gene TRBV18 combines with J gene TRBJ2-7; D could derive from TRBD1 or TRBD2 (5 bases each). V lost 7 bases, J lost 4 bases, and 17 bases lay in between. The CDR3 runs 14 residues. Germline V gives CDR1 KGHSH, CDR2 LQKENI.